This entry concerns a single TCR beta chain. Its specificity is not known. Trimming stripped 7 bases from V and 2 bases from J, with 12 bases between. The CDR3 is 13 amino acids. CDR1 and CDR2 (germline): SEHNR, FQNEAQ (reference sequence). This sample is drawn from a study of shared clonotypes between healthy human individuals. Overall study results and limits: Clonotype sharing among donors likely depends on sequencing depth. The sharing of about 5% of naive CD4 clonotypes was seen across a handful of donors. The small donor group covered limited genetic and exposure diversity.

HIV-negative, healthy adults without recent acute infections or vaccinations were the donors. The table came from immunoSEQ multiplex PCR; TCRdb's copy has only in-frame clones and leaves some out. Of about 320,000 clones in the sample, more than 75% were seen once. The chain is built from TRBV7-9 and TRBJ2-7; the D gene is possibly TRBD1 (5 bases). The sequenced material came from memory CD8+ T cells sorted from blood. Subset here: CD45RO+ cells pooled with CCR7-negative TemRA cells. The TCR comes from a man younger than 35 in good health. In DNA, the CDR3 is TGTGCCAGCATGGACGGCAGGGCCTACGAGCAGTACTTC. Translation: CASMDGRAYEQYF.